The clone carrying this T cell receptor beta chain was seen just once. Its antigen is not identified. The junction does not match germline at one end; this may be a read error. The data originate from a study of cytomegalovirus exposure and HLA in healthy donors. Primers: 60 Vbeta forward and 13 Jbeta reverse. TCRdb keeps only in-frame clones here, not all; method: immunoSEQ multiplex PCR. The table records around 200,000 clones, 75% to 85% of them present only once. Findings and limits, study-wide: Highly shared variants forming one cluster were likely a sequencing artifact. A later analysis, which compared TCR beta chains of equal frequency, found the HLA-associated ones more clonally expanded.

The CDR3 loop spans 11 amino acids. CDR1 is MDHEN, CDR2 SYDVKM, per germline. This clonotype originated in a woman aged 60-75 years in good health and CMV-seropositive. The rearrangement links TRBV28 to TRBJ2-1, with D perhaps TRBD1 (5 bases). Sequencing was performed on PBMCs. The chain's CDR3 is CASSPRQTGLF. The CDR3 DNA reads as TGTGCCAGCAGTCCCCGACAGACCGGGCTCTTC. The whole variable domain, filled in from reference TRBV28 and TRBJ2-1, reads DVKVTQSSRYLVKRTGEKVFLECVQDMDHENMFWYRQDPGLGLRLIYFSYDVKMKEKGDIPEGYSVSREKKERFSLILESASTNQTSMYLCASSPRQTGLFGPGTRLTVL.